Presented here are 30 T cell receptor beta chains from one specimen sequenced in a study of blood T cells in healthy people across ages. For the second PCR, which ran for about 6 to 11 cycles, a sample-barcoded 5' primer and a J-beta primer mix were used. TCRdb reprocessed the 5' RACE reads with MiXCR, giving one entry per CDR3 protein. The table includes roughly 1,500,000 distinct CDR3 sequences, about 31% detected once. Sequenced sample: blood. All receptors derive from a woman in her 30s in good health.

In the case of this clonotype: Relative to the germline gene, one junction end is altered; a read error may explain this. The genes are TRBV2 and TRBJ2-7; perhaps TRBD1 as D (6 bases). CDR1 and CDR2 from the germline V gene are SNHLY and FYNNEI. This CDR3 has 17 residues. The CDR3 loop is CASREDSGTLVSYEQYF. In DNA form, the CDR3 reads TGTGCCAGCAGGGAAGACTCCGGGACACTCGTCTCCTACGAGCAGTACTTC.

This clonotype was detected a few times. The chain recombines TRBV27 with TRBJ2-7; D may be TRBD1 or TRBD2 (5 bases each). The CDR3 has 16 residues. The V and J ends lost 0 bases and 2 bases respectively, with 14 bases between them. Germline CDR1 MNHEY, CDR2 SMNVEV (reference sequence). CDR3 DNA sequence: TGTGCCAGCAGTTTATCGGTCGGGGACCGACCCTACGAGCAGTACTTC. Its protein is CASSLSVGDRPYEQYF.

As concerns this clonotype: Mismatch with germline at one junction end may stem from a read error. V is TRBV10-3 and J is TRBJ2-6; D is possibly TRBD1 or TRBD2 (6 bases each). The CDR3 extends over 17 amino acids. The germline CDR1 and CDR2 sequences are ENHRY and SYGVKD. The CDR3 coding sequence is TGTGCCATCAGTGAGCTCAGGGTGAGCTCGGGGGCCAACGTCCCGACTTTC. Amino acid sequence: CAISELRVSSGANVPTF.

This clonotype has just a few counts. The chain carries TRBV10-3 and TRBJ2-6; possible D gene TRBD1, 6 bases. The V gene lost 4 bases and the J gene lost 4 bases, with 11 bases spanning the gap. This CDR3 has 15 amino acids. Looked up from germline, CDR1 is ENHRY and CDR2 is SYGVKD. CDR3 amino acids: CAISAQGQGANVLTF. The CDR3 DNA sequence: TGTGCCATCAGTGCCCAGGGGCAAGGGGCCAACGTCCTGACTTTC.

V gene TRBV20-1 combines with J gene TRBJ2-5, with TRBD2 as a possible D gene (6 bases). The CDR3 has 14 residues. From germline, CDR1 is DFQATT and CDR2 SNEGSKA (reference sequence). Trimming took 4 bases from V and 4 from J, leaving 16 bases between them. This chain's CDR3 is CSAIHRAGIETQYF. DNA of the CDR3: TGCAGTGCTATCCATAGGGCGGGGATAGAGACCCAGTACTTC.

Only a few counts were recorded for this clonotype. The rearrangement links TRBV18 to TRBJ2-5, with TRBD2 identical over 12 bases. The CDR3 has 16 amino acids. Germline CDR1 and CDR2: KGHSH and LQKENI. The J segment lost 8 bases and the V segment lost 3 bases, leaving 10 bases of the junction unmatched. CDR3 sequence: CASSPGLAGQVSTQYF. The CDR3 nucleotides are TGTGCCAGCTCACCCGGACTAGCGGGGCAGGTCAGCACCCAGTACTTC.

The V gene is TRBV13, the J gene TRBJ2-2; D assignment may be TRBD1 or TRBD2 (6 bases each). This CDR3 is 16 amino acids long. The V and J ends lost 5 bases and 2 bases respectively, with 15 bases between them. From germline, CDR1 is PRHDT and CDR2 FYEKMQ (reference sequence). The CDR3 coding sequence is TGTGCCAGCAGCCTAGAGGGGGGCGAAAACACCGGGGAGCTGTTTTTT. This encodes CASSLEGGENTGELFF. The complete variable domain, with remaining parts taken from reference TRBV13 and TRBJ2-2, reads AAGVIQSPRHLIKEKRETATLKCYPIPRHDTVYWYQQGPGQDPQFLISFYEKMQSDKGSIPDRFSAQQFSDYHSELNMSSLELGDSALYFCASSLEGGENTGELFFGEGSRLTVL.

The chain links TRBV30 to TRBJ1-2, with a weak D call TRBD1 (5 bases). The CDR3 contains 16 residues. Germline CDR1 GTSNPN, CDR2 SVGIG (reference sequence). V lost 4 bases and J lost 4, with 22 bases in between. The CDR3 DNA follows: TGTGCCTGGAATCTCGAGTGGGACCCCGGGTCCTATGGCTACACCTTC. Translated: CAWNLEWDPGSYGYTF. The whole variable domain, remainder taken from reference TRBV30 and TRBJ1-2, is SQTIHQWPATLVQPVGSPLSLECTVEGTSNPNLYWYRQAAGRGLQLLFYSVGIGQISSEVPQNLSASRPQDRQFILSSKKLLLSDSGFYLCAWNLEWDPGSYGYTFGSGTRLTVV.

J is TRBJ2-5 and V is TRBV21-1; TRBD1 was called by the table and not checked on the DNA. TRBV21-1 is marked as a pseudogene. This CDR3 is built from 17 residues. The CDR3 loop reads CASSILGGRGALFGQYF. The CDR3 nucleotides are TGTGCCAGCAGCATATTGGGGGGACGGGGGGCTCTCTTCGGGCAGTACTTC.

Worth noting for this clonotype: At one end the junction does not follow the germline gene, possibly because of a read error. The genes are TRBV20-1 and TRBJ2-5, with TRBD2 matching over 11 bases. The assigned J gene may be wrong: the sequence end matches TRBJ2-7 better. This CDR3 is 15 amino acids long. Germline V gene data show CDR1 as DFQATT and CDR2 as SNEGSKA (reference sequence). CDR3 coding DNA: TGCAATGCTAGAGATACTAGCGGGAGTTTCAACGAGCAGTACTTC. Translated, it gives CNARDTSGSFNEQYF.

This clonotype turned up a few times. The rearrangement links TRBV24-1 to TRBJ2-4, with D perhaps matching TRBD1 or TRBD2 (5 bases each). Gene TRBJ2-7 matches the end of the DNA better, so the J call may be wrong. Germline V gene data show CDR1 as KGHDR and CDR2 as SFDVKD. This CDR3 region has 12 residues. The CDR3 DNA reads as TGTGCCACCAGTGAGAGGGGCTACGAGCAGTACTTC. Its translation is CATSERGYEQYF.

This clonotype was seen just once. The rearrangement uses TRBV5-1 and TRBJ2-7; TRBD1 is a possible D gene (5 bases). CDR1 SGHRS and CDR2 YFSETQ come from the germline V gene. V gave up 0 bases and J gave up 3 bases, with 16 bases separating them. The CDR3 has 16 residues. CDR3 loop: CASSLGRASSSYEQYF. CDR3 nucleotides: TGCGCCAGCAGCTTGGGCAGGGCGTCCTCTAGCTACGAGCAGTACTTC.

This clonotype was counted between two and nine times. The chain is built from TRBV20-1 and TRBJ2-5; maybe TRBD1 (6 bases). The V end was cut by 5 bases, the J end by 1 base, with 14 bases between. Germline loops: CDR1 DFQATT, CDR2 SNEGSKA (reference sequence). This CDR3 has 14 amino acids. This CDR3 reads CSALRGWVQETQYF. The DNA for the CDR3 is TGCAGTGCTCTCAGGGGTTGGGTCCAAGAGACCCAGTACTTC.

This clonotype was seen once. The chain links TRBV7-8 to TRBJ2-1, with unresolved D. This CDR3 spans 14 amino acids. Germline V lookup: CDR1 SGHVS, CDR2 FQNEAQ. The ends were cut back, 3 bases at V and 1 base at J, with 7 bases in the middle. CDR3 nucleotides: TGTGCCAGCAGCTTTGACAAATCCTACAATGAGCAGTTCTTC. Translated: CASSFDKSYNEQFF.

This clonotype was detected only a few times. This sequence joins TRBV13 and TRBJ2-3; no reliable D call. Looked up from germline, CDR1 is PRHDT and CDR2 is FYEKMQ (reference sequence). The CDR3 runs to 14 residues. V lost 5 bases, J lost 2 bases, and 11 bases lay in between. The CDR3 region has the DNA TGTGCCAGCAGCCCGAGCGACACCACAGATACGCAGTATTTT. Amino acid sequence: CASSPSDTTDTQYF.

The chain uses TRBV27 and TRBJ2-1; D is perhaps TRBD2 (6 bases). The length of the CDR3 is 20 residues. Between the trimmed V and J ends, which lost 5 bases and 0 bases, there was a span of 26 bases. Per the germline V gene, CDR1 is MNHEY and CDR2 is SMNVEV (reference sequence). Here the CDR3 DNA reads TGTGCCAGCAGTAGTAATCCGGGACTGAATCTCTTCAGCTCCTACAATGAGCAGTTCTTC. This translates into CASSSNPGLNLFSSYNEQFF.

Only a few counts were recorded for this clonotype. Sequence at one end of the junction differs from germline and may be a read error. This rearrangement joins TRBV12-3 or TRBV12-4 to TRBJ2-3; D may correspond to TRBD1 or TRBD2 (5 bases each). The CDR3 spans 15 residues. The CDR3 sequence is CASIPGRLSTDAQYF. The CDR3, as DNA: TGTGCCAGCATCCCGGGACGCCTGAGCACAGATGCGCAGTATTTT.

This clonotype showed up just a few times. This chain connects TRBV20-1 to TRBJ2-2; 10 bases match TRBD1. V gave up 5 bases and J gave up 4 bases; unmatched junction bases: 4. Looked up from germline, CDR1 is DFQATT and CDR2 is SNEGSKA (reference sequence). CDR3 size: 14 residues. The CDR3: CSADRGRFTGELFF. The CDR3 nucleotides read TGCAGTGCTGACAGGGGGCGTTTCACCGGGGAGCTGTTTTTT.

The chain links TRBV6-1 to TRBJ1-5; D might be TRBD1 (5 bases). The germline V gene encodes CDR1 MNHNS and CDR2 SASEGT. Trimming pared 0 bases from V and 5 bases from J, leaving 14 bases between. CDR3 length: 16 residues. CDR3 nucleotide sequence: TGTGCCAGCAGTGAAGCGCAGGGTAGTCCTCATCAGCCCCAGCATTTT. Translated, it gives CASSEAQGSPHQPQHF.

This clonotype has just a few counts. The chain couples TRBV3-1 to TRBJ2-6; D is unclear. The CDR3 has 16 residues. Per the germline V gene, CDR1 is LGHDT and CDR2 is YNNKEL (reference sequence). Trimming removed 1 base from V and 0 bases from J, with 7 bases in between. CDR3 sequence reads: CASSQVGTSGANVLTF. DNA for the CDR3: TGTGCCAGCAGCCAAGTTGGAACCTCTGGGGCCAACGTCCTGACTTTC.

This chain links TRBV28 with TRBJ1-2; 11 bases match TRBD1. This CDR3 is 13 amino acids long. Losses at the gene ends were 5 bases for V and 7 bases for J; bases not matched to a gene: 3. CDR1 is MDHEN and CDR2 is SYDVKM in the germline V gene. DNA for the CDR3: TGTGCCAGCAGTGAGGACAGGGGGCTTGGCTACACCTTC. Amino acid sequence: CASSEDRGLGYTF.

The table lists this clonotype with a few counts. The V gene is TRBV6-5, the J gene TRBJ2-7, with TRBD2 matching over 11 bases. CDR3 size: 16 residues. V dropped 2 bases and J dropped 2; count of bases not matched to a gene: 5. Germline CDR1 MNHEY, CDR2 SVGAGI. The DNA of the CDR3 is TGTGCCAGCAGTTACGGTAGCGGGAGGGCCGCCTACGAGCAGTACTTC. This translates into CASSYGSGRAAYEQYF.

This clonotype has just a few counts. The V gene is TRBV2, the J gene TRBJ1-2, with 7 bases that match TRBD1. The ends lost 5 bases at V and 10 bases at J; junction bases unmatched: 16. The germline V gene encodes CDR1 SNHLY and CDR2 FYNNEI. The CDR3 sequence is 15 residues long. CDR3 in amino acids: CASSPNPRQGQDYTF. Written as DNA, the CDR3 is TGTGCCAGCAGTCCAAACCCCCGACAGGGCCAGGACTACACCTTC.

V gene TRBV28 combines with J gene TRBJ2-3; D not certain. The V end was cut by 3 bases, the J end by 5 bases, with 9 bases between. In germline, CDR1 is MDHEN, CDR2 SYDVKM. CDR3 size: 13 residues. CDR3 protein: CASSLVAVDTQYF. CDR3 bases: TGTGCCAGCAGTTTGGTGGCGGTAGATACGCAGTATTTT.

This clonotype was detected only a few times. The rearrangement uses TRBV7-8 and TRBJ2-3; D gene uncertain. CDR1 is SGHVS and CDR2 is FQNEAQ in the germline V gene. Between the trimmed V and J ends, which lost 1 base and 7 bases, there was a span of 6 bases. The CDR3 sequence is 12 residues long. The CDR3 sequence is CASSLEAHTQYF. CDR3 in DNA: TGTGCCAGCAGCTTAGAAGCGCATACGCAGTATTTT.

The chain has TRBV7-6 and TRBJ2-3; no definite D call. Germline V gene sequence: CDR1 SGHVS, CDR2 FNYEAQ. The CDR3 has 14 amino acids. V was shortened by 1 base and J by 6 bases, with 11 bases between the two germline ends. The CDR3 protein is CASSLETAGDTQYF. As DNA, the CDR3 is TGTGCCAGCAGCTTAGAGACGGCCGGGGATACGCAGTATTTT.

This clonotype was seen a handful of times. The chain is built from TRBV4-2 and TRBJ2-5, with D maybe TRBD2 (7 bases). The CDR3 has 16 amino acids. The V gene's germline CDR1 is LGHNA and CDR2 YNFKEQ. V shed 4 bases and J shed 2 bases, with 17 bases lying between them. This chain's CDR3 is CASSPRGGGEQETQYF. The CDR3 nucleotides read TGTGCCAGCAGCCCCAGGGGCGGGGGCGAACAAGAGACCCAGTACTTC.

The V gene is TRBV12-3 or TRBV12-4, the J gene TRBJ2-7; D is possibly TRBD2 (7 bases). V lost 2 bases and J 0 bases, leaving 17 bases between the germline ends. This CDR3 is 17 amino acids long. CDR3 loop: CASSLRGGYWGSYEQYF. The CDR3 DNA reads as TGTGCCAGCAGTTTAAGGGGGGGCTACTGGGGCTCCTACGAGCAGTACTTC.

With regard to this clonotype: Compared with germline, one end of the junction differs, possibly owing to a read error. V usage is TRBV27 and J usage is TRBJ2-5; 7 nucleotides agree with TRBD2. CDR1 and CDR2 from the germline V gene are MNHEY and SMNVEV (reference sequence). This CDR3 spans 16 amino acids. The CDR3 protein is CANSFSAGRGQETQYF. CDR3 DNA: TGTGCCAACAGTTTTAGTGCAGGGAGGGGTCAAGAGACCCAGTACTTC.

The rearrangement uses TRBV3-1 and TRBJ2-7; 9 bases match TRBD2. The length of the CDR3 is 15 residues. From germline, CDR1 is LGHDT and CDR2 YNNKEL (reference sequence). After removal of 0 bases from V and 2 bases from J, the junction contained 2 bases not matched to a gene. The CDR3: CASSQEGGRAYEQYF. CDR3 nucleotides: TGTGCCAGCAGCCAAGAAGGCGGGAGGGCCTACGAGCAGTACTTC.